This T cell receptor (beta chain) was recovered during a study of graft-versus-host responses after intestinal transplantation. Across the study: Those transplanted obtained multivisceral, liver-intestinal, or isolated intestinal grafts. Anti-thymocyte globulin induction, then tacrolimus and steroids for two to four years, went to all recipients.

General study findings and limits: Present in recipient marrow, GvH clones included some that appeared first in ileum or blood. Researchers found peak circulating GvH clone levels linked to early post-transplant HvG declines.

Clones were read by immunoSEQ multiplex PCR, and TCRdb kept only the in-frame ones, dropping some. The repertoire consists of almost 85,000 clones, with 90% to 95% occurring once and the leading ten covering over 0.095%. As to this clone: The antigen is not known.

Sequencing was performed on unstimulated CD4+ T cells sorted from spleen or lymph node cells, taken before intestinal transplant. This receptor was identified in a human donor who received an intestinal transplant.

This CDR3 is CASSLGTDGETQYF. Here the CDR3 DNA reads TGTGCCAGCAGCCTCGGGACAGATGGAGAGACCCAGTACTTC. V usage is TRBV2 and J usage is TRBJ2-5; 7 nucleotides match TRBD1. Germline V gene data show CDR1 as SNHLY and CDR2 as FYNNEI. Losses at the gene ends were 6 bases for V and 4 bases for J; bases not matched to a gene: 8. This CDR3 region has 14 residues.